One and the same sample provided the 2 T cell receptor beta chains below, sequenced in a study of cytomegalovirus exposure and HLA in healthy donors. TCRdb's table, derived via immunoSEQ multiplex PCR, lists solely in-frame clones and lacks some. The sample carries approximately 190,000 clones, 65% to 90% recorded once. The sample comprised PBMCs. The receptor set was obtained from a woman in her 30s in good health and CMV-seropositive.

This clone was detected only a few times. This chain joins TRBV29-1 and TRBJ1-2; D unclear. There are 12 residues in the CDR3. Trimming pared 6 bases from V and 3 bases from J, leaving 11 bases between. Germline CDR1 and CDR2: SQVTM and ANQGSEA. CDR3 DNA sequence: TGCAGCGTGGCAAGACGGGACTATGGCTACACCTTC. This sequence encodes CSVARRDYGYTF.

The chain links TRBV10-1 to TRBJ2-7; maybe TRBD2 (6 bases). Germline V gene sequence: CDR1 WNHNN, CDR2 SYGVQD (reference sequence). CDR3 length: 14 residues. Trimming left V 0 bases short and J 4 bases short, with 10 bases between. The CDR3 DNA reads TGCGCCAGCAGTGAGTCGGGCGGGACTTACGAGCAGTACTTC. This codes for CASSESGGTYEQYF.